One and the same sample provided the 30 T cell receptor beta chains below, sequenced in a study of CD8+ T cells in alopecia areata. After isolation, RNA underwent reverse transcription to generate cDNA as the sequencing template. This table comes from immunoSEQ multiplex PCR, and its TCRdb copy is limited to in-frame clones, with some not included. The table shows some 180,000 clones, with 45% to 60% occurring only once. Regarding treatment: oral pan-JAK inhibitor, 5-10 mg twice daily. The sample in question was CD8+ T cells sorted from blood, obtained at week 52, from a patient treated with tofacitinib. The origin of the receptors is a human donor with alopecia areata.

The table lists this clone with a few counts. The chain recombines TRBV27 with TRBJ2-7; 7 bases line up with TRBD1. V lost 0 bases and J lost 2; bases outside the gene matches: 4. The CDR3 consists of 15 residues. Germline values: CDR1 MNHEY, CDR2 SMNVEV (reference sequence). The CDR3 bases are TGTGCCAGCAGTTTATCCGGGACAGACCCCTACGAGCAGTACTTC. It codes for CASSLSGTDPYEQYF.

This chain links TRBV18 with TRBJ1-2, with D hard to call. Between the trimmed V and J ends, which lost 0 bases and 6 bases, there was a span of 14 bases. CDR1 and CDR2 from the germline V gene are KGHSH and LQKENI. This CDR3 has 15 residues. For the CDR3, the DNA is TGTGCCAGCTCACCACCTGGGGAGAAAACGAATGGCTACACCTTC. Its protein product is CASSPPGEKTNGYTF.

There are a few counts of this clone. The chain joins TRBV5-1 to TRBJ1-5; the D is unclear. V was clipped by 4 bases and J by 3 bases, with 8 bases between them. CDR1 SGHRS and CDR2 YFSETQ come from the germline V gene. The CDR3 is made up of 13 amino acids. The CDR3 nucleotides read TGCGCCAGCAGCACGGACCTCAATCAGCCCCAGCATTTT. It codes for CASSTDLNQPQHF.

This clone was observed a few times. Other DNA sequences of this sample code for an identical CDR3. V usage is TRBV4-1 and J usage is TRBJ1-1; D uncertain. V was cut by 0 bases and J by 4 bases, with 3 bases left in between. The CDR3 sequence is 12 residues long. Germline values: CDR1 MGHRA, CDR2 YSYEKL. CDR3 DNA: TGCGCCAGCAGCCAAGATACCACTGAAGCTTTCTTT. It encodes CASSQDTTEAFF.

This clone was detected a few times. The chain combines TRBV4-1 with TRBJ2-7; unclear D gene. Trimming cost V 3 bases and J 1 base, with 4 bases left between them. Germline values: CDR1 MGHRA, CDR2 YSYEKL. CDR3 length equals 12 residues. Here the CDR3 reads CASSQGSYEQYF. The CDR3, as DNA: TGCGCCAGCAGCCAGGGGTCCTACGAGCAGTACTTC.

The chain carries TRBV4-1 and TRBJ1-6; D unclear. The CDR3 loop spans 15 amino acids. The V gene lost 3 bases and the J gene lost 7 bases, with 13 bases spanning the gap. Germline V CDR1 and CDR2: MGHRA, YSYEKL. The CDR3 DNA sequence: TGCGCCAGCAGCCAGGCGGCTGGGCGCAATTCACCCCTCCACTTT. As protein: CASSQAAGRNSPLHF.

The chain recombines TRBV7-6 with TRBJ2-5, with D perhaps matching TRBD2 (7 bases). CDR1 SGHVS and CDR2 FNYEAQ come from the germline V gene. Trimming cost V 5 bases and J 2 bases, with 12 bases left between them. There are 14 residues in the CDR3. Here the CDR3 reads CASSERGGQETQYF. CDR3 nucleotide sequence: TGTGCCAGCAGCGAGAGGGGGGGTCAAGAGACCCAGTACTTC.

This clone was detected only once. At one end, the junction sequence differs from germline, possibly due to a read error. The chain is built from TRBV7-3 and TRBJ2-2; D ambiguous. The CDR3 runs to 13 residues. Germline V gene sequence: CDR1 SGHTA, CDR2 FQGTGA. CDR3 in amino acids: CASSLTNTGELFF. The CDR3 nucleotides read TGTGCCAGCAGCCTAACGAACACCGGGGAGCTGTTTTTT.

V gene TRBV11-2 combines with J gene TRBJ1-6, with D uncertain. The CDR3 runs to 13 residues. Trimming took 0 bases from V and 7 from J, leaving 4 bases between them. Germline values: CDR1 SGHAT, CDR2 FQNNGV. The CDR3 region is CASSLEGNSPLHF. The DNA for the CDR3 is TGTGCCAGCAGCTTAGAGGGAAATTCACCCCTCCACTTT.

The rearrangement uses TRBV5-6 and TRBJ1-1; D remains ambiguous. The CDR3 extends over 12 amino acids. V was trimmed by 0 bases and J by 7 bases, leaving 7 bases between them. Germline lookup yields CDR1 SGHDT and CDR2 YYEEEE. CDR3 amino acids: CASSLGHHEAFF. In DNA form, the CDR3 reads TGTGCCAGCAGCTTGGGACACCATGAAGCTTTCTTT.

This clone came up a few times. V gene TRBV30 combines with J gene TRBJ2-5, with D unresolved. Germline CDR1 and CDR2: GTSNPN and SVGIG (reference sequence). The CDR3 is 13 amino acids. The V gene lost 0 bases and the J gene lost 4 bases, with 9 bases spanning the gap. The CDR3 region has the DNA TGTGCCTGGAGTGTAGGGCTGGCAGAGACCCAGTACTTC. This translates into CAWSVGLAETQYF.

This clone was counted between two and nine times. This chain joins TRBV5-1 and TRBJ2-6; D possibly corresponds to TRBD2 (6 bases). Germline values: CDR1 SGHRS, CDR2 YFSETQ. The CDR3 runs 17 residues. Trimming shortened V by 4 bases and J by 4 bases, and 18 bases separated the two germline ends. The CDR3 DNA is TGCGCCAGCAGCCACCAACCCAGGGACTCGGGGGCCAACGTCCTGACTTTC. Amino acids: CASSHQPRDSGANVLTF.

This chain uses TRBV6-5 with TRBJ1-1, with TRBD1 identical over 8 bases. Trimming removed 4 bases from V and 0 bases from J; junction bases left unmatched: 4. CDR3 length: 15 residues. CDR1 MNHEY and CDR2 SVGAGI come from the germline V gene. The CDR3 region is CASSWWTGMNTEAFF. CDR3 sequence (DNA): TGTGCCAGCAGTTGGTGGACAGGGATGAACACTGAAGCTTTCTTT.

This chain joins TRBV9 and TRBJ1-6; 11 nucleotides agree with TRBD1. CDR1 is SGDLS and CDR2 is YYNGEE in the germline V gene. The CDR3 loop spans 17 amino acids. V dropped 0 bases and J dropped 9; count of bases not matched to a gene: 8. CDR3 protein: CASSVDRTGGAGSPLHF. CDR3 in DNA: TGTGCCAGCAGCGTAGACAGGACAGGGGGCGCAGGTTCACCCCTCCACTTT.

The chain couples TRBV5-1 to TRBJ2-3, with no clear D. The CDR3 consists of 12 residues. V lost 0 bases, J lost 4 bases, and 3 bases lay in between. CDR1 and CDR2 from the germline V gene are SGHRS and YFSETQ. Here the CDR3 DNA reads TGCGCCAGCAGCTTGGCATCAGATACGCAGTATTTT. Amino acid sequence: CASSLASDTQYF.

V usage is TRBV7-9 and J usage is TRBJ1-1; 9 nucleotides agree with TRBD1. The CDR3 consists of 13 residues. V was clipped by 6 bases and J by 10 bases; unmatched bases: 9. The germline CDR1 and CDR2 sequences are SEHNR and FQNEAQ (reference sequence). CDR3 loop: CASRQNRGQGAFF. The CDR3 region has the DNA TGTGCCAGCAGACAAAACAGGGGGCAAGGAGCTTTCTTT. Drawing the rest from reference TRBV7-9 and TRBJ1-1, the complete variable domain is DTGVSQNPRHKITKRGQNVTFRCDPISEHNRLYWYRQTLGQGPEFLTYFQNEAQLEKSRLLSDRFSAERPKGSFSTLEIQRTEQGDSAMYLCASRQNRGQGAFFGQGTRLTVV.

The sample holds a few counts of this clone. The junction does not match germline at one end; this may be a read error. The V gene is TRBV7-9, the J gene TRBJ2-5; no clear D gene. The CDR3 is 15 residues long. CDR1 and CDR2 from the germline V gene are SEHNR and FQNEAQ (reference sequence). The CDR3: CASSPNRQAQATQYF. In DNA form, the CDR3 reads TGTGCCAGCAGCCCCAATCGGCAGGCCCAAGCGACCCAGTACTTC.

J is TRBJ1-1 and V is TRBV18; D ambiguous. Germline V gene lookup returns CDR1 KGHSH and CDR2 LQKENI. V was cut by 8 bases and J by 4 bases, with 14 bases left in between. The CDR3 extends over 13 amino acids. Here the CDR3 reads CASLPWASTEAFF. The CDR3 bases are TGTGCCAGCCTACCCTGGGCCAGCACTGAAGCTTTCTTT. The whole variable domain, remainder taken from reference TRBV18 and TRBJ1-1, is NAGVMQNPRHLVRRRGQEARLRCSPMKGHSHVYWYRQLPEEGLKFMVYLQKENIIDESGMPKERFSAEFPKEGPSILRIQQVVRGDSAAYFCASLPWASTEAFFGQGTRLTVV.

The chain uses TRBV2 and TRBJ2-2; D uncertain. The CDR3 has 13 residues. Trimming cost V 7 bases and J 0 bases, with 6 bases left between them. Germline V gives CDR1 SNHLY, CDR2 FYNNEI. DNA for the CDR3: TGTGCCAGCAAACGGACGAACACCGGGGAGCTGTTTTTT. It codes for CASKRTNTGELFF.

The gene calls are TRBV30 and TRBJ2-3; 11 nucleotides agree with TRBD2. This CDR3 has 16 amino acids. With V trimmed by 3 bases and J by 4 bases, 9 bases remained unmatched. Germline CDR1 is GTSNPN and CDR2 is SVGIG (reference sequence). The CDR3 here is CAWRGLGLAGADTQYF. The DNA of the CDR3 is TGTGCCTGGAGGGGGTTAGGACTAGCGGGTGCAGATACGCAGTATTTT.

This clone was found once. The CDR3 protein is CASSLGGGRNQPQHF. CDR3 nucleotide sequence: TGTGCCAGCAGCTTGGGCGGGGGTCGCAATCAGCCCCAGCATTTT. The V call is TRBV7-9, the J call TRBJ1-5, with a weak D call TRBD1 (5 bases). The CDR3 extends over 15 amino acids. CDR1 SEHNR and CDR2 FQNEAQ come from the germline V gene (reference sequence). V lost 3 bases and J 2 bases, leaving 11 bases between the germline ends.

In nucleotides, the CDR3 is TGTGCCAGCAGAAAACGGGACAGGGGGAAATACGAGCAGTACTTC. Residues: CASRKRDRGKYEQYF. The V call is TRBV27, the J call TRBJ2-7, with 11 bases matching TRBD1. The CDR3 loop spans 15 amino acids. J lost 4 bases, V lost 6 bases, and 8 bases had no gene match. Germline CDR1 is MNHEY and CDR2 is SMNVEV (reference sequence).

The genes are TRBV19 and TRBJ1-1; D might be TRBD1 (5 bases). CDR1 and CDR2 (germline): LNHDA, SQIVND (reference sequence). V was shortened by 6 bases and J by 3 bases, with 14 bases between the two germline ends. The CDR3 is made up of 14 amino acids. The CDR3 nucleotides are TGTGCCAGTAGCGGCGGGCGGGGCGACACTGAAGCTTTCTTT. Amino acid sequence: CASSGGRGDTEAFF. Drawing the rest from reference TRBV19 and TRBJ1-1, the complete variable domain is DGGITQSPKYLFRKEGQNVTLSCEQNLNHDAMYWYRQDPGQGLRLIYYSQIVNDFQKGDIAEGYSVSREKKESFPLTVTSAQKNPTAFYLCASSGGRGDTEAFFGQGTRLTVV.

This sequence joins TRBV6-5 and TRBJ2-1; 7 bases agree with TRBD1. Per germline, CDR1 MNHEY and CDR2 SVGAGI. V trimming: 5 bases; J trimming: 3 bases; junction bases outside the gene matches: 7. The CDR3 totals 15 residues. CDR3 in amino acids: CASSSPGTDYNEQFF. In DNA, the CDR3 is TGTGCCAGCAGTAGCCCCGGGACAGACTACAATGAGCAGTTCTTC.

The chain couples TRBV29-1 to TRBJ2-2; D is tentatively TRBD1 or TRBD2 (5 bases each). V was cut by 7 bases and J by 0 bases, with 12 bases left in between. Germline V lookup: CDR1 SQVTM, CDR2 ANQGSEA. CDR3 length equals 14 residues. The CDR3 coding sequence is TGCAGCGCAACCGGGACCTCGAACACCGGGGAGCTGTTTTTT. Its translation: CSATGTSNTGELFF.

In this sample, this clone turned up once. This rearrangement joins TRBV6-1 to TRBJ2-3; 12 nucleotides align to TRBD2. J gave up 5 bases and V 2 bases, and 8 bases lay outside the gene matches. Germline V gene data show CDR1 as MNHNS and CDR2 as SASEGT. CDR3 length: 17 residues. CDR3 coding DNA: TGTGCCAGCAGTGAACGAACTAGCGGGGGGCGCGGAGATACGCAGTATTTT. Translating gives CASSERTSGGRGDTQYF.

The chain combines TRBV27 with TRBJ1-4; D is unresolved. The CDR3 is 12 amino acids. Germline V gene lookup returns CDR1 MNHEY and CDR2 SMNVEV (reference sequence). V was pared by 6 bases and J by 8 bases, with 10 bases between. CDR3 DNA sequence: TGTGCCAGCAGGAGCAAGAGAGAAAAACTGTTTTTT. It is translated as CASRSKREKLFF.

There are a few counts of this clone. V usage is TRBV18 and J usage is TRBJ2-4; D ambiguous. V was clipped by 3 bases and J by 8 bases, with 8 bases between them. Germline V lookup: CDR1 KGHSH, CDR2 LQKENI. The CDR3 has 12 amino acids. The CDR3 reads CASSPSADIQYF. The CDR3 DNA reads TGTGCCAGCTCACCTAGTGCGGACATTCAGTACTTC.

This clone was counted only a few times. The V call is TRBV6-5, the J call TRBJ2-5; 8 bases match TRBD2. Looked up from germline, CDR1 is MNHEY and CDR2 is SVGAGI. The trim removed 6 bases at V and 3 bases at J, leaving 6 bases unmatched. The CDR3 extends over 14 amino acids. CDR3 sequence: CASRVRRGEETQYF. CDR3 in DNA: TGTGCCAGCAGAGTTAGGCGGGGGGAAGAGACCCAGTACTTC.

V and J are TRBV11-2 and TRBJ2-1; unclear D gene. Trimming cost V 6 bases and J 6 bases, with 12 bases left between them. The CDR3 is 13 amino acids. The germline V gene has CDR1 SGHAT and CDR2 FQNNGV. Here the CDR3 DNA reads TGTGCCAGCAGTCCGGGCACCCCCAATGAGCAGTTCTTC. This sequence encodes CASSPGTPNEQFF.